This TCR beta chain was obtained from a study of regulatory T cells in long-lasting Graves disease. Time point denoted: newly diagnosed GD, antithyroid drugs for less than 3 months. The TCR library was made from RNA that had been extracted from PBMCs in TRIzol. This clonotype was seen repeatedly, ten times or more. The authors built TCR beta libraries using iRepertoire HTBI primers and Arm-PCR of CDR3 regions. One entry per CDR3 protein results from TCRdb running MiXCR on the multiplex PCR reads. The sample contains around 450,000 distinct CDR3 sequences, roughly 17% of which appear only once. Trimming took 8 bases from V and 0 from J, leaving 13 bases between them. The CDR3 sequence is 15 residues long. In germline, CDR1 is MNHNS, CDR2 SASEGT. The same sample was also used in a study of T cells in Graves' hyperthyroidism and ophthalmopathy. Per that study: Using the HTBI primer set, a first-round RT-PCR was run on the TCR CDR3.

J is TRBJ1-4 and V is TRBV6-1; D unclear. The origin of this receptor is a man aged 35 to 55 with Graves disease. The sequencing here drew on peripheral blood mononuclear cells (PBMCs), taken at new diagnosis, from a patient treated with antithyroid drugs. The CDR3 sequence: CASRPTAATNEKLFF. CDR3 coding DNA: TGTGCCAGCCGCCCCACGGCTGCAACTAATGAAAAACTGTTTTTT.